The rows below give T cell receptor beta chains drawn from one sample of a study of tumor-infiltrating lymphocytes in primary liver carcinoma. TCRdb re-called the multiplex PCR reads through MiXCR, storing one row per CDR3 protein. The sample consists of approximately 120,000 distinct CDR3 sequences, 64% of them appearing once. The sequencing input was liver tumor tissue from sampling region 3. The receptors here all came from a woman aged 55-69 years with primary liver carcinoma and hepatitis B virus infection. Both conserved end residues are part of each CDR3. The order of the fields is J gene, V gene, D gene, clone size, CDR3 DNA, CDR3 protein. The D gene is left open where the match is weak. Clone size is stated in some rows and not others, as once, few, many or a class when expanded.

TRBJ2-1,TRBV11-3,.,.,TGTGCAGGCAGCTTGGGGGACACATCCTACAATGAACAGTTCTTC,CAGSLGDTSYNEQFF
TRBJ2-5,TRBV20-1,TRBD2,.,TGCAGTGCTTGGGTGGGGACTAGCCGGGAGACCCAGTACTTC,CSAWVGTSRETQYF
TRBJ2-3,TRBV2,.,many,TGTGCCAGCACGCGGGAAAACACAGATACGCAGTATTTT,CASTRENTDTQYF
TRBJ2-1,TRBV7-3,TRBD2,.,TGTGCCAGCAGCTTAATGGGACTAGCGGCTAATGAGCAGTTCTTC,CASSLMGLAANEQFF
TRBJ2-1,TRBV6-1,.,many,TGTGCCAGCAGTGCGGTGGTTGGGCAGAGGAGCTCCCGCGATAATCGAAATCGGCAGTTCTTC,CASSAVVGQRSSRDNRNRQFF
TRBJ2-1,TRBV11-3,.,.,TGTGCCAGCAACGCTCAGGGCTCCTACGATGAGCAGTTCTTC,CASNAQGSYDEQFF
TRBJ2-5,TRBV28,.,.,TGTGCCAGCAGTTTATACGGGGGGCCGGAGACCCAGTACTTC,CASSLYGGPETQYF
TRBJ1-1,TRBV28,.,many,TGTGCCAGCAGTTTACTTCCAGGCCTAGGGGAAGCTTTCTTT,CASSLLPGLGEAFF
TRBJ2-1,TRBV7-8,.,many,TGTGCCAGCAGCTGGAGGGATAATGAGCAGTTCTTC,CASSWRDNEQFF
TRBJ2-1,TRBV12-3/TRBV12-4,TRBD2,.,TGTACCAGCAGAGACAAGCGGGAGGCCCCCAACGAGCAGTTCTTC,CTSRDKREAPNEQFF
TRBJ2-7,TRBV28,TRBD1,once,TGTTCCAGCAGTTTGGGACAGGGCCTTAGGTCCTACGAGCAGTATTTC,CSSSLGQGLRSYEQYF
TRBJ2-7,TRBV6-1,.,.,TGTGCCAACAGTGAAGTGACTTACGGGAGCCTCTCCTACGAGCAGTACTTC,CANSEVTYGSLSYEQYF
TRBJ2-2,TRBV5-1,TRBD2,.,TGCGCCAGCAGCCCTGGACTAGCGGGAGTCGAGGAGCCGCTTTTT,CASSPGLAGVEEPLF
TRBJ1-2,TRBV6-5,.,once,TGTGCCAGCAATTCCAAGATGGGGTCGACCTATGGCTACACCTTC,CASNSKMGSTYGYTF
TRBJ1-1,TRBV29-1,.,once,TGTAGCGTTGCGGCCCTAGCGGCCACTGAAGCTCTCTTT,CSVAALAATEALF
TRBJ2-1,TRBV29-1,.,.,TGCAGCGTTGAAGATCTGCTTTTCTACAACGAGCAGTTCTTC,CSVEDLLFYNEQFF
TRBJ2-5,TRBV12-3/TRBV12-4,.,.,TGTGCCAGCGGTTTCGTCCCTACCGGAGAGACCCAGTACTTC,CASGFVPTGETQYF
TRBJ2-3,TRBV7-9,TRBD1,.,TGTGCCAGCACCGCGTCTAACAGGGGGGGCACAGATACGCAGTATTTT,CASTASNRGGTDTQYF
TRBJ2-1,TRBV29-1,.,.,TGCAGCGTTGTGGTACAGGCAGGCGGCGAGCAGTTCTTC,CSVVVQAGGEQFF
TRBJ1-6,TRBV10-2,.,.,TGCGCCAGCGCCCGTTTCAAGAGCAGGCGCAATTCACCCCTCCACTTT,CASARFKSRRNSPLHF
TRBJ2-1,TRBV11-3,TRBD2,.,TGTGTCAGCAGCTTATACCCTAGCGGACCCTACAATGAGCAGTTATTC,CVSSLYPSGPYNEQLF
TRBJ1-5,TRBV7-8,.,.,TGTACCAGTAGCGCCCTATTGGGGCGAGTGGGCAATCAGCCCCAGCATTTT,CTSSALLGRVGNQPQHF
TRBJ1-2,TRBV28,.,.,TGTGCCAACAGCAACTTCCCCTCTTTGGGTAGCGGCTACGCCTTC,CANSNFPSLGSGYAF
TRBJ2-4,TRBV6-1,.,many,TGTGCCAGCGGAGGGACAAGGGAAAACATTCAGTACTTC,CASGGTRENIQYF
TRBJ2-1,TRBV11-3,.,.,TGTGCTGGCAGTGCCGGGGCCTACAATAAGCAGTTCTTC,CAGSAGAYNKQFF
TRBJ2-2,TRBV11-2,.,.,TGTGCCAGCAGCATACTGCGTTACGGGGAGCCGTTTTTT,CASSILRYGEPFF
TRBJ2-5,TRBV29-1,.,many,TGCAGCGTTCTCGCATGGGGAGAGACCCAGTACTTC,CSVLAWGETQYF
TRBJ1-1,TRBV4-2,.,.,TGTGCCAGCAGCCAACTCCTCACATGGGGCAGTGAAACTTTCTTT,CASSQLLTWGSETFF
TRBJ2-3,TRBV6-1,.,.,TGTGCCAGCAGTGAAGAAGAGGCTAGGGGCTCCTGCGAGCAGTACTTT,CASSEEEARGSCEQYF